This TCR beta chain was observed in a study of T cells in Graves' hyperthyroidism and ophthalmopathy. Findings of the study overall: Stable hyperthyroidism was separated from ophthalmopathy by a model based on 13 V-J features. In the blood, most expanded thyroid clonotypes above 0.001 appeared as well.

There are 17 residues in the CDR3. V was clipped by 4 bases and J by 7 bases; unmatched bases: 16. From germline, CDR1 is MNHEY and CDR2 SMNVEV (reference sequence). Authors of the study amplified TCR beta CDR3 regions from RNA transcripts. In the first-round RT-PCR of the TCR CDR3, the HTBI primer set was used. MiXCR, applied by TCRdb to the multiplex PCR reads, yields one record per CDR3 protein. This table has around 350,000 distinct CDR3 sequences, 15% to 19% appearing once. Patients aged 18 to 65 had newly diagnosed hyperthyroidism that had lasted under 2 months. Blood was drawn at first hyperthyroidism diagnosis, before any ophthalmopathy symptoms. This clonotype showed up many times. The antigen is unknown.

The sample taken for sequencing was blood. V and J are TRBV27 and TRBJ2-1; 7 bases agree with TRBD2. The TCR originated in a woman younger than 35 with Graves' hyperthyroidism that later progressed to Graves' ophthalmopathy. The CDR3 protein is CASSWTRDYSHRNEQFF. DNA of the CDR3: TGTGCCAGCAGTTGGACTCGGGACTATTCGCACCGTAATGAGCAGTTCTTC.